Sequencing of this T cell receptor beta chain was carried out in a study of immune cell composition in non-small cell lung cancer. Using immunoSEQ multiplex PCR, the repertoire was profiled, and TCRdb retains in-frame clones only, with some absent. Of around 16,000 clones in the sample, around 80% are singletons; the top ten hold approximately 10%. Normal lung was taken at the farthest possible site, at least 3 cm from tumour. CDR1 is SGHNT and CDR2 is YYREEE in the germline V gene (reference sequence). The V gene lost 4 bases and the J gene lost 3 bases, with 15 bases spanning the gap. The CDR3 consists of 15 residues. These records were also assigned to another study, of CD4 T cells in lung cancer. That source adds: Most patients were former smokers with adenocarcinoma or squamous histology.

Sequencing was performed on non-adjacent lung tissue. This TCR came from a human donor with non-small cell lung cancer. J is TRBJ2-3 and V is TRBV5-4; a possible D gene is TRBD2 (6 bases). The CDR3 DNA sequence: TGTGCCAGCAGCCGTAAATGGGGGGAGACAGATACGCAGTATTTT. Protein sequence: CASSRKWGETDTQYF. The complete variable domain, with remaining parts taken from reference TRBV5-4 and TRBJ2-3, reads ETGVTQSPTHLIKTRGQQVTLRCSSQSGHNTVSWYQQALGQGPQFIFQYYREEENGRGNFPPRFSGLQFPNYSSELNVNALELDDSALYLCASSRKWGETDTQYFGPGTRLTVL.